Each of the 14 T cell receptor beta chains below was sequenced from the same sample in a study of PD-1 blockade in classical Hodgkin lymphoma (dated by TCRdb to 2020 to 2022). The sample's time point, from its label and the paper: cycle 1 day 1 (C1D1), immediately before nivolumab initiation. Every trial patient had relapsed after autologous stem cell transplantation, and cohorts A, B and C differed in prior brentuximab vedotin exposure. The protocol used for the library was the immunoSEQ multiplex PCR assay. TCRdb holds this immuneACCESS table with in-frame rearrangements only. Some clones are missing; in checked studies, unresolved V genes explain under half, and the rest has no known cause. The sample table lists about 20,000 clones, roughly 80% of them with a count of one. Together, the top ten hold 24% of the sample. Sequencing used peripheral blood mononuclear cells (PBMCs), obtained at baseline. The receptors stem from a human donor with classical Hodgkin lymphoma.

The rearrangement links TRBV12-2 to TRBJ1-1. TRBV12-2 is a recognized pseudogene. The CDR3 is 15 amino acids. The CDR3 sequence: CASRLSRWENTEAFF. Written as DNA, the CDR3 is TGTGCAAGTCGCTTATCTCGATGGGAGAACACTGAAGCTTTCTTT.

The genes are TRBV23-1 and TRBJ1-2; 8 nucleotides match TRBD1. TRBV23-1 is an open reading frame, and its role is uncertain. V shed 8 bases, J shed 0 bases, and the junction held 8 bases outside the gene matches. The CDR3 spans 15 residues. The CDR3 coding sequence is TGCGCCAGCGGGACAGGCGCCGAAGCTAACTATGGCTACACCTTC. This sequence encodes CASGTGAEANYGYTF.

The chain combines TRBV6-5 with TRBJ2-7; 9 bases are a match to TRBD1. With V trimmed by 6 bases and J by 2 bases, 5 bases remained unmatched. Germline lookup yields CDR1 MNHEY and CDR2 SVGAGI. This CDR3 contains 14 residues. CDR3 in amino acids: CASRRTGATYEQYF. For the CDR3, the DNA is TGTGCCAGCAGACGGACAGGGGCGACCTACGAGCAGTACTTC.

The CDR3 sequence is CASSLWAGDGYTF. CDR3 bases: TGTGCCAGCAGTTTATGGGCAGGGGATGGCTACACCTTC. V gene TRBV27 combines with J gene TRBJ1-2; D possibly corresponds to TRBD1 (6 bases). CDR1 is MNHEY and CDR2 is SMNVEV in the germline V gene (reference sequence). V was trimmed by 1 base and J by 6 bases, leaving 9 bases between them. The CDR3 covers 13 residues.

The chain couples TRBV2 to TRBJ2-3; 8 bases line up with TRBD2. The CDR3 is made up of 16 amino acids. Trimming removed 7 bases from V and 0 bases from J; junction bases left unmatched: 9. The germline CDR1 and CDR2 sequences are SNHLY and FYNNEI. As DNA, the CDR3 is TGTGCCAGCATTCCACTAGCGGTCTCTAGCACAGATACGCAGTATTTT. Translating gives CASIPLAVSSTDTQYF.

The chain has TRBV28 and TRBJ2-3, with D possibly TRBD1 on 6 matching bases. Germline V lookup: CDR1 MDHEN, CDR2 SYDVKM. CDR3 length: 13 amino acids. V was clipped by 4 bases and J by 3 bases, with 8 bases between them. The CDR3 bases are TGTGCCAGCAGTTCAGGACAGACAGATACGCAGTATTTT. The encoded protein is CASSSGQTDTQYF.

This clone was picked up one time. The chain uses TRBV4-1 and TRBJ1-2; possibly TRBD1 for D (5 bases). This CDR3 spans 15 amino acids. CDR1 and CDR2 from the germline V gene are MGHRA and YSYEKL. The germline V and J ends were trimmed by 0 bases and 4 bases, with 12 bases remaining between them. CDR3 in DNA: TGCGCCAGCAGCCAAGATGCGGGGCAGATCTATGGCTACACCTTC. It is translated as CASSQDAGQIYGYTF.

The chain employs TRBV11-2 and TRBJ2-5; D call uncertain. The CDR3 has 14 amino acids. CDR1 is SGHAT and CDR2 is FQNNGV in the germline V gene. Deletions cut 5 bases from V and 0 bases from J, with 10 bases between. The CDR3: CASSLGRYQETQYF. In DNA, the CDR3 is TGTGCCAGCAGCCTAGGCCGGTACCAAGAGACCCAGTACTTC.

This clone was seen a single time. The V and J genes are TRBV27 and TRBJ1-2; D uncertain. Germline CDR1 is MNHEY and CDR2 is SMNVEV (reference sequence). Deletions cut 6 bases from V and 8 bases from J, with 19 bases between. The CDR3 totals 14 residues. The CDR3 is CASRGRGAPWGYTF. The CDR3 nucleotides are TGTGCCAGCAGGGGCCGAGGAGCCCCCTGGGGCTACACCTTC.

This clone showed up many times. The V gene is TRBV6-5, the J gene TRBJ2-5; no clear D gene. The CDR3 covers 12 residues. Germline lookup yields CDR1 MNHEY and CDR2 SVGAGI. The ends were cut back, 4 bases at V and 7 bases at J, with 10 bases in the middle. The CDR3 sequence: CASSSLSGTQYF. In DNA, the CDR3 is TGTGCCAGCAGTTCTCTATCGGGGACCCAGTACTTC.

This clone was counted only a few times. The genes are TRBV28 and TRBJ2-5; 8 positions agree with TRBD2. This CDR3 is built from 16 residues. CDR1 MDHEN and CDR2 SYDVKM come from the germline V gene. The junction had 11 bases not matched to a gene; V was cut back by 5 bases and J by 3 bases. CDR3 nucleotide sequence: TGTGCCAGCAGTCCCCATCTAGCGGGCAGAAAAGAGACCCAGTACTTC. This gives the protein CASSPHLAGRKETQYF.

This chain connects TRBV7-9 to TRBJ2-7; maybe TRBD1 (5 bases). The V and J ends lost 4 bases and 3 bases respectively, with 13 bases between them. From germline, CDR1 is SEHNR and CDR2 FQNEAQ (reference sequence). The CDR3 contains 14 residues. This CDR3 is CASSSQQEGYEQYF. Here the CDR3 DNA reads TGTGCCAGCAGCTCCCAACAGGAAGGCTACGAGCAGTACTTC.

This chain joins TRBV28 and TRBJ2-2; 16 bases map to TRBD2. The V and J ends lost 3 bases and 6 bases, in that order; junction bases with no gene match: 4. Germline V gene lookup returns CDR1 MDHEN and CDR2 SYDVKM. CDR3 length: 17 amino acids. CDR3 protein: CASSFWGLAGGPGELFF. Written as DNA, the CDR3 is TGTGCCAGCAGTTTCTGGGGACTAGCGGGAGGGCCCGGGGAGCTGTTTTTT.

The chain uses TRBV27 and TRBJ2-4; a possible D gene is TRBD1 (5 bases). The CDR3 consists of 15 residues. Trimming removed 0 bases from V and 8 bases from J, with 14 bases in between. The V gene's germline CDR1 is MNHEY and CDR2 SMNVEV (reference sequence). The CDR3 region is CASSLSGQGIDIQYF. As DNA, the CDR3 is TGTGCCAGCAGTTTATCGGGGCAGGGAATAGACATTCAGTACTTC.